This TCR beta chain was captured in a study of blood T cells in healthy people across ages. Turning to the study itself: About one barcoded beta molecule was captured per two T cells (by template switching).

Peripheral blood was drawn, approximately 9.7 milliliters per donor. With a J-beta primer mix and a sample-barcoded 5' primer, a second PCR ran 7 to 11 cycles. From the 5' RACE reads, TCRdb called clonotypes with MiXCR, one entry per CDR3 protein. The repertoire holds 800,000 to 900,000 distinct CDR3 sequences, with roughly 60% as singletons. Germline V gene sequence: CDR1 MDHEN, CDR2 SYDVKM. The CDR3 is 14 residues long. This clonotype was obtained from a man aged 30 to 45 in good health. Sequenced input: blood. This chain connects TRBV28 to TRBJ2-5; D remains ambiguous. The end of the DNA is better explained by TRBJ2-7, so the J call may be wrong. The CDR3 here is CASSFFRARDEQYF. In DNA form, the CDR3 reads TGTGCCAGCAGTTTTTTTAGGGCTAGGGACGAGCAGTACTTC.